These 16 T cell receptor beta chains share one sample of origin, sequenced in a study of T cell changes during pregnancy in multiple sclerosis. Measured with immunoSEQ multiplex PCR; TCRdb has only the in-frame clones, and not every one. The sample consists of about 50,000 clones, 80% to 95% of them appearing once. The sequencing here drew on CD8+ T cells from peripheral blood mononuclear cells, taken after pregnancy. Receptors were obtained from a female donor with multiple sclerosis, enrolled in a pregnancy study.

V gene TRBV5-1 combines with J gene TRBJ2-5, with TRBD1 identical over 9 bases. CDR1 SGHRS and CDR2 YFSETQ come from the germline V gene. The CDR3 contains 14 residues. The J segment lost 5 bases and the V segment lost 2 bases, leaving 4 bases of the junction unmatched. The CDR3 reads CASSLTGGRETQYF. In DNA, the CDR3 is TGCGCCAGCAGCTTAACAGGGGGCCGGGAGACCCAGTACTTC.

The rearrangement uses TRBV18 and TRBJ2-5, with D unclear. V dropped 2 bases and J dropped 5 bases, with 12 bases sitting between them. Germline CDR1 reads KGHSH; CDR2 reads LQKENI. The CDR3 consists of 14 residues. For the CDR3, the DNA is TGTGCCAGCTCACCATTTGGTACGGAGGAGACCCAGTACTTC. This encodes CASSPFGTEETQYF. The full variable domain, rest sourced from reference TRBV18 and TRBJ2-5, is NAGVMQNPRHLVRRRGQEARLRCSPMKGHSHVYWYRQLPEEGLKFMVYLQKENIIDESGMPKERFSAEFPKEGPSILRIQQVVRGDSAAYFCASSPFGTEETQYFGPGTRLLVL.

The chain joins TRBV2 to TRBJ2-7, with TRBD1 identical over 8 bases. The germline V gene has CDR1 SNHLY and CDR2 FYNNEI. The CDR3 is 16 residues long. V trimming: 6 bases; J trimming: 2 bases; junction bases outside the gene matches: 12. The CDR3 loop reads CASRGDRTGITYEQYF. The DNA of the CDR3 is TGTGCCAGCAGGGGGGACCGGACAGGGATCACCTACGAGCAGTACTTC.

V usage is TRBV4-3 and J usage is TRBJ2-2; perhaps TRBD2 as D (5 bases). The CDR3 extends over 14 amino acids. Germline CDR1 reads LGHNA; CDR2 reads YSLEER. The germline V and J ends were trimmed by 8 bases and 3 bases, with 13 bases remaining between them. The CDR3 DNA reads as TGCGCCAGCTCGACCGGGGAACACACCGGGGAGCTGTTTTTT. This encodes CASSTGEHTGELFF.

This chain links TRBV11-2 with TRBJ1-2; 8 bases match TRBD1. This CDR3 region has 14 residues. CDR1 is SGHAT and CDR2 is FQNNGV in the germline V gene. Trimming cost V 7 bases and J 3 bases; bases outside gene matches: 7. The CDR3 region is CASTSGQGDYGYTF. The CDR3 nucleotides are TGTGCCAGCACCTCAGGACAGGGTGACTATGGCTACACCTTC.

The genes are TRBV9 and TRBJ2-1; 7 nucleotides agree with TRBD2. The CDR3 runs 16 residues. Trimming at V came to 0 bases and at J to 2 bases, leaving 5 bases not matched to a gene. CDR1 is SGDLS, CDR2 YYNGEE, per germline. The CDR3 region has the DNA TGTGCCAGCAGCGTAGTTCCAGCGGGGACCTACAATGAGCAGTTCTTC. It specifies CASSVVPAGTYNEQFF.

V usage is TRBV19 and J usage is TRBJ1-5, with no clear D. With 7 bases removed from V and 2 bases from J, the gap between germline ends came to 12 bases. This CDR3 has 14 residues. Per germline, CDR1 LNHDA and CDR2 SQIVND (reference sequence). The chain's CDR3 is CASTSVSGNQPQHF. In nucleotides, the CDR3 is TGTGCCAGTACTTCCGTGTCTGGCAATCAGCCCCAGCATTTT.

This chain links TRBV7-9 with TRBJ2-7; D call uncertain. Germline CDR1 and CDR2: SEHNR and FQNEAQ (reference sequence). Trimming pared 5 bases from V and 9 bases from J, leaving 23 bases between. The CDR3 spans 15 residues. CDR3 residues: CASSTPETRQDVQYF. The CDR3 nucleotides are TGTGCCAGCAGCACCCCTGAGACAAGACAAGATGTGCAGTACTTC.

The rearrangement links TRBV7-9 to TRBJ1-3; D is unclear. Germline-derived CDR1 and CDR2 are SEHNR and FQNEAQ (reference sequence). The V and J ends lost 5 bases and 3 bases respectively, with 8 bases between them. The CDR3 extends over 13 amino acids. CDR3 loop: CASSAGGGNTIYF. The CDR3 DNA is TGTGCCAGCAGCGCCGGTGGTGGAAACACCATATATTTT.

The sample holds a few counts of this clone. The gene calls are TRBV11-2 and TRBJ1-1, with 9 bases matching TRBD1. This CDR3 spans 17 amino acids. Per the germline V gene, CDR1 is SGHAT and CDR2 is FQNNGV. Trimming at V came to 5 bases and at J to 6 bases, leaving 16 bases not matched to a gene. CDR3 nucleotide sequence: TGTGCCAGCAGCCAGAGGACAGGGGTAAGGGTTCGTGCTGAAGCTTTCTTT. Protein: CASSQRTGVRVRAEAFF. Using reference TRBV11-2 and TRBJ1-1 for the parts outside the CDR3, the full variable domain is EAGVAQSPRYKIIEKRQSVAFWCNPISGHATLYWYQQILGQGPKLLIQFQNNGVVDDSQLPKDRFSAERLKGVDSTLKIQPAKLEDSAVYLCASSQRTGVRVRAEAFFGQGTRLTVV.

The CDR3 loop reads CASSGNLIGGPEAFF. In nucleotides, the CDR3 is TGTGCCAGCAGTGGGAACTTGATAGGGGGTCCTGAAGCTTTCTTT. The chain links TRBV28 to TRBJ1-1; the D gene is possibly TRBD1 (6 bases). The germline CDR1 and CDR2 sequences are MDHEN and SYDVKM. This CDR3 is 15 amino acids long. V lost 5 bases and J lost 6, with 19 bases in between.

The chain carries TRBV14 and TRBJ2-1; maybe TRBD1 (6 bases). Germline CDR1 and CDR2: SGHDN and FVKESK. The V gene lost 3 bases and the J gene lost 5 bases, with 11 bases spanning the gap. This CDR3 region has 14 residues. CDR3 in DNA: TGTGCCAGCAGCCAGACAGGTATAGACAATGAGCAGTTCTTC. Translation: CASSQTGIDNEQFF.

Of note for this clone: The identical CDR3 is also encoded by other nucleotide sequences in the sample. CDR3 nucleotides: TGCAGCGTTAGGGACAGCGACACTGAAGCTTTCTTT. Translating it yields CSVRDSDTEAFF. The chain combines TRBV29-1 with TRBJ1-1; 7 nucleotides align to TRBD1. There are 12 residues in the CDR3. CDR1 and CDR2 (germline): SQVTM, ANQGSEA. Trimming removed 5 bases from V and 3 bases from J; junction bases left unmatched: 3.

The chain carries TRBV28 and TRBJ2-5; D possibly corresponds to TRBD2 (7 bases). Germline CDR1 MDHEN, CDR2 SYDVKM. This CDR3 is 18 amino acids long. V was trimmed by 1 base and J by 0 bases, leaving 18 bases between them. In nucleotides, the CDR3 is TGTGCCAGCAGTTTATCAATCGGCGGGGGCGGAGACCAAGAGACCCAGTACTTC. Translating it yields CASSLSIGGGGDQETQYF.

The J gene is TRBJ2-3, the V gene TRBV5-1; 10 positions match TRBD2. Trimming took 3 bases from V and 3 from J; bases not matched to a gene: 7. Germline V CDR1 and CDR2: SGHRS, YFSETQ. The CDR3 length is 16 residues. DNA of the CDR3: TGCGCCAGCAGCTGGGGAGAAGCGGGGGGGACAGATACGCAGTATTTT. Translation: CASSWGEAGGTDTQYF.

The V call is TRBV9, the J call TRBJ2-7; D is unclear. The length of the CDR3 is 13 residues. Germline lookup yields CDR1 SGDLS and CDR2 YYNGEE. Trimming pared 4 bases from V and 5 bases from J, leaving 13 bases between. The CDR3 nucleotides read TGTGCCAGCAGCTCCCGACTTGAGAACGAGCAGTACTTC. This encodes CASSSRLENEQYF. Variable domain in full (rest from reference TRBV9 and TRBJ2-7): DSGVTQTPKHLITATGQRVTLRCSPRSGDLSVYWYQQSLDQGLQFLIQYYNGEERAKGNILERFSAQQFPDLHSELNLSSLELGDSALYFCASSSRLENEQYFGPGTRLTVT.